This T cell receptor (beta chain) appears in the sequencing data of a study of T cell responses to AZD1222 COVID-19 vaccine. Germline-derived CDR1 and CDR2 are SGHRS and YFSETQ. Trimming shortened V by 1 base and J by 6 bases, and 12 bases separated the two germline ends. The CDR3 extends over 14 amino acids. Using immunoSEQ multiplex PCR, the repertoire was profiled, and TCRdb retains in-frame clones only, with some absent. The sample has about 67,000 clones; less than 90% are singletons. The specimen was peripheral blood, collected on day 0 of AZD1222 vaccination. The sequence derives from an adult in good health. V is TRBV5-1 and J is TRBJ2-3; D might be TRBD1 (6 bases). The CDR3, as DNA: TGCGCCAGCAGCTTGAACAGGGCCGGTGATACGCAGTATTTT. Protein sequence: CASSLNRAGDTQYF.